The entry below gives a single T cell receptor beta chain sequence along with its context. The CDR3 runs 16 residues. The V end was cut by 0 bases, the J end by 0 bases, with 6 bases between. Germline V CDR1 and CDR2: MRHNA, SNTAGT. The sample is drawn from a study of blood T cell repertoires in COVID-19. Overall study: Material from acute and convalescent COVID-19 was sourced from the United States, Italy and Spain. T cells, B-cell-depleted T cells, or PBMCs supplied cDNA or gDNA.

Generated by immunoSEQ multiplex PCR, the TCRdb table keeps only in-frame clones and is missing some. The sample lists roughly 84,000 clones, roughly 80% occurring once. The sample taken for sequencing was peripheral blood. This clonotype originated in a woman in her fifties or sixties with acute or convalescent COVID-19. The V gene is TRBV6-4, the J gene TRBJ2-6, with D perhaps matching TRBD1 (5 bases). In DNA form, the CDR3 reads TGTGCCAGCAGTGACTCGGGGCACTCTGGGGCCAACGTCCTGACTTTC. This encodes CASSDSGHSGANVLTF.